The 5 T cell receptor beta chains below were found in one sample sequenced in a study of blood T cell repertoires in COVID-19. Assay: immunoSEQ multiplex PCR; the TCRdb copy retains only in-frame clones and omits some. The table includes some 410,000 clones, roughly 90% detected once. Source material: PBMCs or T cells enriched from blood (not recorded which). Receptor source: a woman aged 25-40 years with acute COVID-19.

This rearrangement joins TRBV29-1 to TRBJ2-7, with D maybe TRBD2 (6 bases). V was shortened by 3 bases and J by 6 bases, with 12 bases between the two germline ends. The CDR3 runs to 12 residues. Germline V CDR1 and CDR2: SQVTM, ANQGSEA. The CDR3 DNA reads TGCAGCGTTGAGTCACTAGCAGCCGAGCAGTACTTC. It yields the protein CSVESLAAEQYF.

This clone was seen just once. The chain employs TRBV7-6 and TRBJ2-7, with 8 bases identical to TRBD1. Losses at the gene ends were 5 bases for V and 6 bases for J; bases not matched to a gene: 15. CDR1 is SGHVS and CDR2 is FNYEAQ in the germline V gene. The CDR3 runs to 16 residues. In nucleotides, the CDR3 is TGTGCCAGCAGCCCCCTTGGAGGACAGGGTCCTTCCGAGCAGTACTTC. It encodes CASSPLGGQGPSEQYF. The variable domain in full, with the rest retrieved from reference TRBV7-6 and TRBJ2-7, is GAGVSQSPRYKVTKRGQDVALRCDPISGHVSLYWYRQALGQGPEFLTYFNYEAQQDKSGLPNDRFSAERPEGSISTLTIQRTEQRDSAMYRCASSPLGGQGPSEQYFGPGTRLTVT.

The CDR3, as DNA: TGTGCCAGCAAAACCGGGACAGTGAGCAATCAGCCCCAGCATTTT. It encodes CASKTGTVSNQPQHF. The chain couples TRBV2 to TRBJ1-5, with 7 bases identical to TRBD1. The germline gives CDR1 SNHLY, CDR2 FYNNEI. There are 15 residues in the CDR3. V trimming: 7 bases; J trimming: 1 base; junction bases outside the gene matches: 7.

The chain joins TRBV6-5 to TRBJ1-1; D call uncertain. This CDR3 region has 15 residues. V lost 0 bases and J 6 bases, leaving 14 bases between the germline ends. The germline gives CDR1 MNHEY, CDR2 SVGAGI. The CDR3 sequence: CASSYSRGIRAEAFF. The CDR3 bases are TGTGCCAGCAGTTACTCGCGCGGGATTCGGGCTGAAGCTTTCTTT.

CDR3 protein: CASSLASRGSTDTQYF. CDR3 DNA: TGTGCCAGCAGTTTAGCGAGCCGGGGGAGCACAGATACGCAGTATTTT. The gene calls are TRBV27 and TRBJ2-3; a weak D match, TRBD2 (6 bases). This CDR3 has 16 amino acids. Germline V gene data show CDR1 as MNHEY and CDR2 as SMNVEV (reference sequence). V lost 2 bases to trimming and J lost 0 bases, with 12 bases between them.